The present entry profiles one TCR beta chain with its context. As yet, its antigen is unknown. Germline trimming cut 4 bases from V and 5 bases from J; bases unmatched to any gene: 13. The CDR3 totals 16 residues. Germline V gene sequence: CDR1 MNHNY, CDR2 SVGAGI (reference sequence). The PCR made use of 60 Vbeta and 13 Jbeta primers. Some clones are missing from TCRdb's copy, which holds only in-frame ones; the method was immunoSEQ multiplex PCR. The table records over 95,000 clones, 70% to 80% of them present only once. The data belong to a study of cytomegalovirus exposure and HLA in healthy donors. Study-level information: Prior work identified some 120 million unique TCR beta sequences in some 180 million T cells. The study, taken as a whole, reports: As confirmed in vitro, three CMV-associated chains were specific for CMV antigens. A later analysis associated 15,000 or so TCR beta sequences with HLA alleles at a 0.05 false discovery rate. When analyzed later, the rates of TCR association showed variation by HLA locus, with DRB1 the most and HLA-C the fewest.

The chain employs TRBV6-6 and TRBJ2-7; 8 bases fit TRBD1. The clonotype originates from a human donor in good health. Sequenced: PBMCs. CDR3 region: CASSSETDRVIHEQYF. The CDR3 coding sequence is TGTGCCAGCAGTTCAGAAACGGACAGGGTTATCCACGAGCAGTACTTC.